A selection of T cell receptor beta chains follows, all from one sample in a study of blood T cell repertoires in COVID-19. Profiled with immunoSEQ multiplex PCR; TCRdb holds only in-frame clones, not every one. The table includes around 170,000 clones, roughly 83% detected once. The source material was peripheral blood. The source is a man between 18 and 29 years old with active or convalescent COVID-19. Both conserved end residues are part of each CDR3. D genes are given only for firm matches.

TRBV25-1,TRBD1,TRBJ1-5,CASSEAGTVNQPQHF
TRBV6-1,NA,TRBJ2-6,CASSAWEECNKAGQRPDF
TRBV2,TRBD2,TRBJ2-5,CASSGGGGAQETQYF
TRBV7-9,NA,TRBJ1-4,CASSLGTQGNEKLFF
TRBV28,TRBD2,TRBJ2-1,CASSGLAPLNEQFF
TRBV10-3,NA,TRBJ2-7,CAIKFDSRGMIEQYF
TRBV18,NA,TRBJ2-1,CASSPVTHNEQFF
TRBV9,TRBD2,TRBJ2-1,CASSVMGGGEQFF
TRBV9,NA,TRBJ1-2,CASSRTETYGYTF
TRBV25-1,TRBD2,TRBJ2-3,CASSETSGSVSGTDTQYF
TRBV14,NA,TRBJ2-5,CASSQERYQETQYF
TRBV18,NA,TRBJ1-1,CASSPLATEAFF
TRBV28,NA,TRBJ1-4,CASSFPGATNEKLFF
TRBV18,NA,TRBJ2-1,CASSPLREEQFF
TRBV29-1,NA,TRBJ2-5,CSVRGSQQETQYF
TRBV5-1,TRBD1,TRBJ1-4,CASSLTGGGEKLFF
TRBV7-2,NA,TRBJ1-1,CASSLFNLRNTEAFF
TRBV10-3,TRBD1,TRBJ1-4,CAISVTGFDEKLFF
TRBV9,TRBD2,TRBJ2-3,CASSAGEGGRSGDTQYF
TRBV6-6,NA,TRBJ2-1,CASSPRLGWNEQFF
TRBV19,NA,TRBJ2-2,CASSLQGRNTGELFF
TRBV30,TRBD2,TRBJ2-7,CAWSGAAGGSRRTREQYF
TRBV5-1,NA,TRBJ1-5,CASSLFGGQPQHF
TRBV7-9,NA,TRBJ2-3,CASSLVGVRGLNTQYF
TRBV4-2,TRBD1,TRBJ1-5,CASSQESGGTGGNQPQHF
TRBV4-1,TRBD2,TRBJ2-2,CASSQAGGSGELFF
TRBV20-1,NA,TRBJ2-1,CSARYYNEQFF
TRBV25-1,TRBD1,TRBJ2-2,CASSEIGQGGTGELFF
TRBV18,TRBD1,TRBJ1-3,CASSPRDRVGNTIYF
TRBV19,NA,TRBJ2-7,CASSLFFGETNYEQYF
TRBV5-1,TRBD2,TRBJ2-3,CASSVGTSGRVLTDTQYF
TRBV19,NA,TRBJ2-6,CATEPGLNSGANVLTF
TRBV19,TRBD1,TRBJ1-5,CASSMGDRGPYHGPQHF
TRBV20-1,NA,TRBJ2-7,CSASDLSGEPSREQYF
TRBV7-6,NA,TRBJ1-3,CASSLGPGEGNTIYF
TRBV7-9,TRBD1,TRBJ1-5,CASSLGTGRGQPQHF
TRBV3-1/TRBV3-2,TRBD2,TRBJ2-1,CASSQDGTSGRGYNEQFF
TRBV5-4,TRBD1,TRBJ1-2,CASSFFQGAGGYTF
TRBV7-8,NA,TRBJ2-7,CASSLPARGYEQYF
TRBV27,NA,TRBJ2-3,CASSPRSTGLGGDTQYF
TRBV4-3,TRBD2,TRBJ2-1,CASSQGSGLARASYNEQFF
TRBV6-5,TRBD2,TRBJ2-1,CASNPSGRPYNEQFF
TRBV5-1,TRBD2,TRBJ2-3,CASSSSSGGAPLDTQYF
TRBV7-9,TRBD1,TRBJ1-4,CASSSGDSNEKLFF
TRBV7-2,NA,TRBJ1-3,CASSPQGGVGNTIYF
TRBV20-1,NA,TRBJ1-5,CSASQQVHQPQHF
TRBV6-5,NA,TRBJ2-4,CASSYSWLAKNIQYF
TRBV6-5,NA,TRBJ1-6,CASTVYQTPNSPLHF
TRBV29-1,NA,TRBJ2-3,CSVEPVSSTDTQYF
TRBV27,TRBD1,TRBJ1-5,CASSRTGLSNQPQHF
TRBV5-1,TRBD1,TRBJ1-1,CASSRIVTGPTNTEAFF
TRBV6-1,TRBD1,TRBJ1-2,CASSEGTGRGGYTF
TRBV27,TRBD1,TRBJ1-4,CASSIGTDPGNEKLFF
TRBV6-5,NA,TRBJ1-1,CASSTGRSEAFF
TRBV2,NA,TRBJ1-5,CASSEEQAAGYNQPQHF